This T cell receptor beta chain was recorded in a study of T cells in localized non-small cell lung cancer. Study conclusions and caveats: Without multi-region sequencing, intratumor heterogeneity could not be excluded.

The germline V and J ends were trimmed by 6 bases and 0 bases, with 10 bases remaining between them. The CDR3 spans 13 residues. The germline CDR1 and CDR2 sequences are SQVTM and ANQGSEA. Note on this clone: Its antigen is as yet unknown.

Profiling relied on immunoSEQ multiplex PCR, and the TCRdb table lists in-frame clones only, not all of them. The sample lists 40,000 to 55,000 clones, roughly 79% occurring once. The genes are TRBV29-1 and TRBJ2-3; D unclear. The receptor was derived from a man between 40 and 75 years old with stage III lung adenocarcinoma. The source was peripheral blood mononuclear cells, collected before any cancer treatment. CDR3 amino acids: CSVPGDSTDTQYF. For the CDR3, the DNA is TGCAGCGTCCCGGGCGATAGCACAGATACGCAGTATTTT.